This passage covers 27 T cell receptor beta chains from one sample sequenced in a study of T cell responses to AZD1222 COVID-19 vaccine. Data came from immunoSEQ multiplex PCR; TCRdb stores just in-frame clones and leaves some out. The sample has 100,000 or so clones; more than 85% are singletons. The specimen was peripheral blood, collected on day 0 of AZD1222 vaccination. These receptor sequences come from an adult in good health.

The genes are TRBV19 and TRBJ1-1, with D perhaps TRBD1 (6 bases). Germline-derived CDR1 and CDR2 are LNHDA and SQIVND (reference sequence). The CDR3 is 15 residues long. Between the trimmed V and J ends, which lost 5 bases and 0 bases, there was a span of 13 bases. CDR3 in amino acids: CASSPAGQLNTEAFF. In DNA form, the CDR3 reads TGTGCCAGTAGTCCCGCTGGACAGCTGAACACTGAAGCTTTCTTT.

V is TRBV7-2 and J is TRBJ1-6; D is uncertain. This CDR3 contains 15 residues. Trimming removed 5 bases from V and 7 bases from J, with 15 bases in between. Germline lookup yields CDR1 SGHTA and CDR2 FQGNSA. The CDR3 DNA reads TGTGCCAGCAGCCCCGCCCGGGGATGGAATTCACCCCTCCACTTT. Translating gives CASSPARGWNSPLHF.

CDR3 residues: CASSLVQFTGELFF. CDR3 nucleotide sequence: TGCGCCAGCAGCTTGGTGCAGTTCACCGGGGAGCTGTTTTTT. This sequence joins TRBV5-1 and TRBJ2-2; no firm D call. This CDR3 spans 14 amino acids. Per germline, CDR1 SGHRS and CDR2 YFSETQ. V lost 0 bases and J lost 4, with 7 bases in between.

The V gene is TRBV7-2, the J gene TRBJ1-5; D might be TRBD1 (6 bases). The CDR3 consists of 14 residues. CDR1 and CDR2 from the germline V gene are SGHTA and FQGNSA. V lost 5 bases and J 5 bases, leaving 13 bases between the germline ends. The CDR3 DNA reads TGTGCCAGCAGCCCAAGACAGGCGTATCAGCCCCAGCATTTT. Translation: CASSPRQAYQPQHF.

J is TRBJ2-3 and V is TRBV7-8, with 9 bases fitting TRBD2. Germline CDR1 is SGHVS and CDR2 is FQNEAQ. The V segment lost 5 bases and the J segment 4 bases; nucleotides outside the gene matches: 7. The CDR3 has 15 residues. DNA for the CDR3: TGTGCCAGCAGCCCGCGGGGGGGCCGCCCAGATACGCAGTATTTT. Protein sequence: CASSPRGGRPDTQYF.

This clone was seen more than once but under ten times. The chain employs TRBV7-2 and TRBJ2-5; no definite D call. The ends were cut back, 5 bases at V and 1 base at J, with 14 bases in the middle. Germline assignment: CDR1 SGHTA and CDR2 FQGNSA. The CDR3 is made up of 15 amino acids. DNA for the CDR3: TGTGCCAGCAGCCAAGCCCCCGGCAGCCAAGAGACCCAGTACTTC. This translates into CASSQAPGSQETQYF.

The rearrangement uses TRBV5-6 and TRBJ2-1; D remains unclear. CDR1 and CDR2 (germline): SGHDT, YYEEEE. CDR3 length equals 16 residues. V lost 3 bases and J 4 bases, leaving 17 bases between the germline ends. CDR3 sequence (DNA): TGTGCCAGCAGCTCGCCCTACCCGCGGCTGTACAATGAGCAGTTCTTC. Its protein product is CASSSPYPRLYNEQFF.

V usage is TRBV24-1 and J usage is TRBJ2-3, with 13 nucleotides matching TRBD2. Germline CDR1 KGHDR, CDR2 SFDVKD. This CDR3 contains 17 residues. V gave up 3 bases and J gave up 1 base; unmatched junction bases: 3. CDR3 loop: CATSDPGTSGGTDTQYF. In DNA, the CDR3 is TGTGCCACCAGTGATCCCGGGACTAGCGGGGGCACAGATACGCAGTATTTT.

This clone was observed a few times. This chain joins TRBV19 and TRBJ1-1; D not certain. CDR1 and CDR2 from the germline V gene are LNHDA and SQIVND (reference sequence). This CDR3 has 16 amino acids. V was cut by 1 base and J by 2 bases, with 14 bases left in between. The CDR3 reads CASSIGPGQINTEAFF. The CDR3 DNA is TGTGCCAGTAGTATAGGCCCCGGGCAGATAAACACTGAAGCTTTCTTT.

In its sample, this clone was seen once. The chain couples TRBV30 to TRBJ2-1; TRBD2 agrees at 12 bases. CDR3 size: 17 residues. With 2 bases clipped from V and 4 bases from J, the junction kept 9 bases outside the gene matches. Germline V CDR1 and CDR2: GTSNPN, SVGIG (reference sequence). CDR3 DNA: TGTGCCTGGAGTCTCGCCCGGACTAGCGGGAAGTACAATGAGCAGTTCTTC. Translation: CAWSLARTSGKYNEQFF.

V and J are TRBV18 and TRBJ1-5, with D tentatively TRBD1 (5 bases). Trimming took 3 bases from V and 5 from J, leaving 11 bases between them. Looked up from germline, CDR1 is KGHSH and CDR2 is LQKENI. The length of the CDR3 is 14 residues. CDR3: CASSPNRGDQPQHF. DNA of the CDR3: TGTGCCAGCTCACCGAACCGGGGGGATCAGCCCCAGCATTTT.

The chain recombines TRBV12-3 or TRBV12-4 with TRBJ1-1; TRBD1 agrees at 9 bases. The CDR3 has 13 residues. Germline trimming cut 6 bases from V and 10 bases from J; bases unmatched to any gene: 9. CDR3 sequence (DNA): TGTGCCAGCAGAAGTGGACAGGGGTTCAGAGCTTTCTTT. Translation: CASRSGQGFRAFF.

J is TRBJ2-3 and V is TRBV4-2; 9 bases fit TRBD1. J was trimmed by 6 bases and V by 3 bases; bases with no gene match: 4. The CDR3 consists of 14 residues. The germline V gene encodes CDR1 LGHNA and CDR2 YNFKEQ. The CDR3 bases are TGTGCCAGCAGCCAGTGGACAGGGGATGATACGCAGTATTTT. It yields the protein CASSQWTGDDTQYF.

This chain links TRBV24-1 with TRBJ2-7; D gene ambiguous. CDR1 is KGHDR and CDR2 is SFDVKD in the germline V gene. Trimming took 7 bases from V and 3 from J, leaving 12 bases between them. CDR3 length: 13 amino acids. The CDR3, as DNA: TGTGCCACCAGCGGTAGTCCGTACTACGAGCAGTACTTC. Protein sequence: CATSGSPYYEQYF.

This chain uses TRBV13 with TRBJ2-4; weak D call: TRBD2 (5 bases). Germline-derived CDR1 and CDR2 are PRHDT and FYEKMQ (reference sequence). This CDR3 is 13 amino acids long. The V end was cut by 5 bases, the J end by 6 bases, with 11 bases between. This chain's CDR3 is CASSVGGVNIQYF. The DNA of the CDR3 is TGTGCCAGCAGCGTTGGAGGAGTAAACATTCAGTACTTC.

This chain links TRBV4-2 with TRBJ1-2; D is undetermined. V was clipped by 2 bases and J by 0 bases, with 13 bases between them. The CDR3 is made up of 16 amino acids. Per the germline V gene, CDR1 is LGHNA and CDR2 is YNFKEQ. The CDR3 region is CASSQRFKSPNYGYTF. The DNA for the CDR3 is TGTGCCAGCAGCCAACGATTCAAATCTCCTAACTATGGCTACACCTTC.

V gene TRBV27 combines with J gene TRBJ2-2; either TRBD1 or TRBD2 may supply D (6 bases each). From germline, CDR1 is MNHEY and CDR2 SMNVEV (reference sequence). V was shortened by 6 bases and J by 5 bases, with 19 bases between the two germline ends. The CDR3 length is 16 residues. CDR3 protein: CASSSGSGAGTGELFF. CDR3 sequence (DNA): TGTGCCAGCAGCTCGGGTTCGGGGGCTGGAACCGGGGAGCTGTTTTTT.

V gene TRBV27 combines with J gene TRBJ1-2; 8 bases map to TRBD1. The trim removed 3 bases at V and 6 bases at J, leaving 12 bases unmatched. Germline CDR1 and CDR2: MNHEY and SMNVEV (reference sequence). This CDR3 is 16 amino acids long. The CDR3 nucleotides are TGTGCCAGCAGTTTCGCCGGTCCGCCGACAGGGGATGGCTACACCTTC. Translated: CASSFAGPPTGDGYTF.

The chain combines TRBV5-1 with TRBJ2-7, with D perhaps matching TRBD2 (6 bases). V was clipped by 6 bases and J by 1 base, with 17 bases between them. The CDR3 spans 15 residues. Germline V CDR1 and CDR2: SGHRS, YFSETQ. This chain's CDR3 is CASTKGRGSSYEQYF. The DNA for the CDR3 is TGCGCCAGCACCAAAGGACGGGGGAGTTCCTACGAGCAGTACTTC.

With regard to this clone: A read error may account for a junction end that differs from germline. This chain connects TRBV12-3 or TRBV12-4 to TRBJ1-2; D gene ambiguous. The CDR3 is 13 residues long. In nucleotides, the CDR3 is TGTGCCAGCAGGCGGACGGGAGTCTATAGCTACACCTTC. This gives the protein CASRRTGVYSYTF.

The chain couples TRBV28 to TRBJ2-7; 8 bases are shared with TRBD1. V was clipped by 3 bases and J by 6 bases; unmatched bases: 4. Germline V CDR1 and CDR2: MDHEN, SYDVKM. The CDR3 has 13 amino acids. The CDR3 loop reads CASSLTGVSEQYF. CDR3 in DNA: TGTGCCAGCAGTTTGACAGGGGTGAGCGAGCAGTACTTC.

CDR3 nucleotide sequence: TGCGCCAGCAGCTTTGACAGGGGAGGGACCGGGGAGCTGTTTTTT. Residues: CASSFDRGGTGELFF. The genes are TRBV5-1 and TRBJ2-2, with D possibly being TRBD1 (8 bases). Trimming shortened V by 2 bases and J by 5 bases, and 13 bases separated the two germline ends. Germline V lookup: CDR1 SGHRS, CDR2 YFSETQ. The CDR3 runs 15 residues.

The chain joins TRBV5-4 to TRBJ2-7; TRBD1 is a possible D gene (6 bases). The CDR3 consists of 15 residues. Trimming took 0 bases from V and 1 from J, leaving 11 bases between them. The germline V gene encodes CDR1 SGHNT and CDR2 YYREEE (reference sequence). The CDR3 spells CASSLVAGTSYEQYF. The CDR3 coding sequence is TGTGCCAGCAGCTTGGTGGCAGGGACATCCTACGAGCAGTACTTC.

This chain connects TRBV30 to TRBJ1-2, with 9 bases matching TRBD1. Unmatched junction bases numbered 8, after V lost 5 bases and J lost 7 bases. The CDR3 consists of 13 residues. CDR1 is GTSNPN, CDR2 SVGIG, per germline (reference sequence). The CDR3 nucleotides are TGTGCCTGGTCGGGACAGGGAATCTCTGGCTACACCTTC. Protein: CAWSGQGISGYTF. The whole variable domain, filled in from reference TRBV30 and TRBJ1-2, reads SQTIHQWPATLVQPVGSPLSLECTVEGTSNPNLYWYRQAAGRGLQLLFYSVGIGQISSEVPQNLSASRPQDRQFILSSKKLLLSDSGFYLCAWSGQGISGYTFGSGTRLTVV.

J is TRBJ2-1 and V is TRBV10-3; maybe TRBD1 (6 bases). Trimming shortened V by 2 bases and J by 7 bases, and 6 bases separated the two germline ends. This CDR3 region has 12 residues. Germline lookup yields CDR1 ENHRY and CDR2 SYGVKD. This CDR3 reads CAISERGNEQFF. In DNA, the CDR3 is TGTGCCATCAGTGAGAGGGGGAATGAGCAGTTCTTC.

The V and J genes are TRBV6-1 and TRBJ2-7, with D maybe TRBD1 (6 bases). Germline lookup yields CDR1 MNHNS and CDR2 SASEGT. This CDR3 region has 14 residues. Between the trimmed V and J ends, which lost 2 bases and 7 bases, there was a span of 15 bases. As DNA, the CDR3 is TGTGCCAGCAGTGAAAAGGATAGGGGGTATGAGCAGTACTTC. It is translated as CASSEKDRGYEQYF.

The chain joins TRBV7-2 to TRBJ2-3; the D is unclear. V was pared by 5 bases and J by 0 bases, with 12 bases between. The CDR3 is 15 residues long. Germline CDR1 SGHTA, CDR2 FQGNSA. Here the CDR3 DNA reads TGTGCCAGCAGCCTCATGGGGTGGAGCACAGATACGCAGTATTTT. Amino acid sequence: CASSLMGWSTDTQYF.